This TCR beta chain originates from a study of cytomegalovirus exposure and HLA in healthy donors. Study conclusions and caveats: Cytomegalovirus-associated TCR beta chains were listed, numbering 150 to 200.

This clone has only a few counts. No antigen is known for it. This PCR relied on a set of 60 Vbeta primers and 13 Jbeta primers. Using immunoSEQ multiplex PCR, the repertoire was profiled, and TCRdb retains in-frame clones only, with some absent. The sample lists 80,000 or so clones, roughly two thirds occurring once. From germline, CDR1 is SGHRS and CDR2 YFSETQ. This CDR3 is built from 14 residues. V shed 4 bases and J shed 8 bases, with 18 bases lying between them. The clonotype was recovered from a woman aged 45 to 65 in good health and CMV-seropositive. Sequenced input: PBMCs. The chain carries TRBV5-1 and TRBJ1-2; possible D gene TRBD1, 6 bases. The CDR3 region is CASSTKPGDRGYTF. CDR3 sequence (DNA): TGCGCCAGCAGCACCAAACCAGGGGATAGGGGCTACACCTTC.